The 21 T cell receptor beta chains below were found in one sample sequenced in a study of shared clonotypes between healthy human individuals (dated by TCRdb to about 2020). Library prep was done by the immunoSEQ multiplex PCR assay. In TCRdb, the immuneACCESS table is reduced to in-frame sequences with V and J assigned. These tables do not hold every clone; where another copy was compared, an unresolved V gene accounts for under half, and the others remain unexplained. The sample records about 490,000 clones, over 75% of which are singletons. The ten largest clones capture roughly 13% of the sample. Sequenced material: PBMCs. The receptor set was obtained from a woman aged 35 to 49 in good health. Some clones in this sample may be carry-over from other donors' samples.

In the case of this clone: Only one base separates this from a far larger clonotype, so it likely reflects a read error. This same CDR3 is encoded by further DNA sequences in the sample. The rearrangement links TRBV4-2 to TRBJ1-1; 8 bases agree with TRBD1. Germline V gives CDR1 LGHNA, CDR2 YNFKEQ. The CDR3 is made up of 14 amino acids. CDR3 in amino acids: CASSQGLDSQGAFF. In DNA, the CDR3 is TGTGCCAGCAGCCAAGGCCTGGACAGCCAGGGGGCTTTTTTT.

V usage is TRBV27 and J usage is TRBJ1-4; TRBD1 matches 8 bases. The CDR3 covers 17 residues. CDR1 and CDR2 from the germline V gene are MNHEY and SMNVEV (reference sequence). The V gene end was trimmed by 7 bases and the J gene end by 6 bases; junction bases not matched to a gene: 16. CDR3 sequence: CASNTIGPGGGYEKLFF. As DNA, the CDR3 is TGTGCCAGCAACACAATTGGGCCAGGGGGCGGATATGAAAAACTGTTTTTT.

The chain couples TRBV7-2 to TRBJ2-7, with D hard to call. This CDR3 has 15 amino acids. Germline-derived CDR1 and CDR2 are SGHTA and FQGNSA. Trimming removed 1 base at V and 2 bases at J, with 12 bases between. The CDR3: CASSLGFGDTYEQYF. The DNA for the CDR3 is TGTGCCAGCAGCTTAGGGTTTGGGGATACCTACGAGCAGTACTTC.

A few counts support this clone. This is likely an artifact of a read error, given a far larger clone one base away. The chain has TRBV5-6 and TRBJ1-2, with D uncertain. Trimming cost V 0 bases and J 4 bases, with 10 bases left between them. CDR3 length: 14 amino acids. The germline V gene has CDR1 SGHDT and CDR2 YYEEEE. DNA of the CDR3: TGTGCCAGCAGCTTGGCCATGGACTGCTATGGCTACACCTTC. Amino acids: CASSLAMDCYGYTF.

The V and J genes are TRBV5-1 and TRBJ2-3, with 8 bases fitting TRBD2. With 4 bases clipped from V and 3 bases from J, the junction kept 4 bases outside the gene matches. CDR3 length: 14 amino acids. Germline V gene lookup returns CDR1 SGHRS and CDR2 YFSETQ. Here the CDR3 reads CASSVGLDTDTQYF. CDR3 nucleotide sequence: TGCGCCAGCAGCGTGGGACTAGATACAGATACGCAGTATTTT.

The rearrangement joins TRBV7-2 to TRBJ1-5; the D is unclear. CDR1 and CDR2 (germline): SGHTA, FQGNSA. Between the trimmed V and J ends, which lost 2 bases and 6 bases, there was a span of 14 bases. The CDR3 runs 15 residues. This CDR3 is CASSLNPGTIQPQHF. The CDR3 coding sequence is TGTGCCAGCAGCTTAAACCCTGGAACGATTCAGCCCCAGCATTTT.

The CDR3 coding sequence is TGTGCCAGCAGTCGTAGTCGGAATGAGCAGTTCTTC. Encoded protein: CASSRSRNEQFF. The chain links TRBV6-1 to TRBJ2-1; D is uncertain. V was trimmed by 5 bases and J by 7 bases, leaving 9 bases between them. The V gene's germline CDR1 is MNHNS and CDR2 SASEGT. This CDR3 contains 12 residues.

This chain links TRBV7-3 with TRBJ2-1, with D perhaps TRBD1 (6 bases). CDR3 length equals 16 residues. Trimming shortened V by 5 bases and J by 0 bases, and 14 bases separated the two germline ends. CDR1 SGHTA and CDR2 FQGTGA come from the germline V gene. CDR3: CASSVQGPSSYNEQFF. In DNA form, the CDR3 reads TGTGCCAGCAGCGTACAGGGTCCTAGCTCCTACAATGAGCAGTTCTTC.

The rearrangement joins TRBV7-9 to TRBJ1-5; TRBD1 matches 10 bases. The CDR3 loop spans 15 amino acids. Losses at the gene ends were 5 bases for V and 2 bases for J; bases not matched to a gene: 3. The germline V gene has CDR1 SEHNR and CDR2 FQNEAQ (reference sequence). Here the CDR3 DNA reads TGTGCCAGCAGCCCCGGGACAGGGGGCAATCAGCCCCAGCATTTT. It encodes CASSPGTGGNQPQHF.

The sample holds a few counts of this clone. A far larger clone is only one base removed, so a read error is likely. V usage is TRBV30 and J usage is TRBJ1-5; weak D call: TRBD1 (6 bases). This CDR3 is 14 amino acids long. Germline CDR1 reads GTSNPN; CDR2 reads SVGIG (reference sequence). In nucleotides, the CDR3 is TGTGCCTGGAGTACTGGACAGAACAATAAGCCCCAGCATTTT. This sequence encodes CAWSTGQNNKPQHF.

The chain is built from TRBV19 and TRBJ1-1; 8 bases are shared with TRBD1. Germline V gives CDR1 LNHDA, CDR2 SQIVND (reference sequence). CDR3 size: 13 residues. J gave up 9 bases and V 6 bases, and 9 bases lay outside the gene matches. CDR3 DNA sequence: TGTGCCAGTAGAAACAATCGGGACAGGAAAGCTTTCTTT. Protein product: CASRNNRDRKAFF.

The V call is TRBV7-6, the J call TRBJ1-4; maybe TRBD1 (6 bases). Per the germline V gene, CDR1 is SGHVS and CDR2 is FNYEAQ. V dropped 1 base and J dropped 5 bases, with 14 bases sitting between them. The CDR3 is 16 residues long. In nucleotides, the CDR3 is TGTGCCAGCAGCTTAGACTTTACAGGGTCAAATGAAAAACTGTTTTTT. Protein sequence: CASSLDFTGSNEKLFF.

In this sample, this clone turned up once. The chain has TRBV15 and TRBJ1-6, with a weak D call TRBD1 (5 bases). Deletions cut 3 bases from V and 9 bases from J, with 21 bases between. CDR1 is LNHNV, CDR2 YYDKDF, per germline (reference sequence). The CDR3 has 17 amino acids. This chain's CDR3 is CATSSSEGIRGTSPLHF. CDR3 bases: TGTGCCACCAGCAGTTCCGAGGGCATCCGAGGGACTTCACCCCTCCACTTT.

The chain couples TRBV6-1 to TRBJ2-2; 7 bases agree with TRBD1. J lost 5 bases, V lost 1 base, and 7 bases had no gene match. Germline V gene data show CDR1 as MNHNS and CDR2 as SASEGT. The CDR3 is 16 amino acids. Written as DNA, the CDR3 is TGTGCCAGCAGTGAAGGAGGGGGCAGGTGGACCGGGGAGCTGTTTTTT. It codes for CASSEGGGRWTGELFF.

This clone was seen only once. The rearrangement uses TRBV27 and TRBJ1-1; 9 positions match TRBD1. With V trimmed by 5 bases and J by 0 bases, 4 bases remained unmatched. The CDR3 runs 15 residues. Germline loops: CDR1 MNHEY, CDR2 SMNVEV (reference sequence). CDR3 loop: CASSRGQGLNTEAFF. The CDR3 DNA sequence: TGTGCCAGCAGTAGGGGACAGGGTTTGAACACTGAAGCTTTCTTT.

This clone showed up just once. One base separates it from a far larger clone, so it is likely a read error. This rearrangement joins TRBV4-1 to TRBJ2-7, with 10 bases matching TRBD1. Unmatched junction bases numbered 5, after V lost 2 bases and J lost 4 bases. There are 15 residues in the CDR3. Germline CDR1 reads MGHRA; CDR2 reads YSYEKL. CDR3 sequence: CASSQQGTGVYEQYF. CDR3 coding DNA: TGCGCCAGCAGCCAACAAGGGACAGGGGTATACGAGCAGTACTTC.

To note about this clone: A far larger clone is one nucleotide away, so this likely arose from a read error. The V gene is TRBV6-5, the J gene TRBJ2-5; D possibly corresponds to TRBD2 (5 bases). CDR3 length equals 15 residues. CDR1 and CDR2 (germline): MNHEY, SVGAGI. In DNA, the CDR3 is TGTGCCAGCAGTCACTCGGAGGCAGGACAAGAGACCCAGTACTTC. Translation: CASSHSEAGQETQYF.

The table lists this clone with a few counts. A far larger clone is just one base off, so this is likely a read error. The chain carries TRBV30 and TRBJ2-5; D gene unclear. CDR1 and CDR2 (germline): GTSNPN, SVGIG (reference sequence). The CDR3 covers 14 residues. Trimming removed 3 bases at V and 2 bases at J, with 13 bases between. The CDR3 is CAWSRRVRQETQYF. DNA for the CDR3: TGTGCCTGGAGCCGACGGGTTCGACAAGAGACCCAGTACTTC.

Notes on this clone: The sample holds other DNA sequences that translate to the same CDR3. The CDR3 spells CASSPGGSSYNEQFF. The CDR3 DNA sequence: TGCGCCAGCAGTCCGGGTGGTAGCTCCTACAATGAGCAGTTCTTC. The genes are TRBV5-1 and TRBJ2-1; D gene unclear. Germline V gene data show CDR1 as SGHRS and CDR2 as YFSETQ. The CDR3 extends over 15 amino acids. V was pared by 5 bases and J by 0 bases, with 12 bases between.

About this clone: A far larger clone is one nucleotide away, so this likely arose from a read error. Since the CDR3 does not end with the conserved phenylalanine or tryptophan, this likely comes from a read error. Because the CDR3's place on the DNA is in doubt, the DNA is left out and the CDR3 is given as listed by TCRdb. The same CDR3 is also encoded by other DNA sequences in this sample. The rearrangement uses TRBV28 and TRBJ1-5; the table gives TRBD1 as D, unverified against the DNA. Germline V gives CDR1 MDHEN, CDR2 SYDVKM. The CDR3 adds up to 12 amino acids, both ends counted. The CDR3 loop is CASSWASGQGFL.

This clone was found a few times. The chain has TRBV7-2 and TRBJ2-5; TRBD1 might be the D (6 bases). The J call may be incorrect, as the DNA end agrees better with TRBJ2-7. The length of the CDR3 is 14 residues. Per the germline V gene, CDR1 is SGHTA and CDR2 is FQGNSA. The DNA for the CDR3 is TGTGCCAGCAGCTCGCAGGGGACGTCCTACGAGCAGTACTTC. As protein: CASSSQGTSYEQYF.